This T cell receptor beta chain came from a study of CDR3 diversity in severe acne (dated by TCRdb to the late 2010s). Trimmed from V: 4 bases; trimmed from J: 5 bases; junction bases lacking a gene match: 5. From the germline V gene, CDR1 is MDHEN and CDR2 is SYDVKM. From its cysteine to its phenylalanine, the CDR3 spans 14 amino acids. Just the 42-base CDR3 DNA is kept, in frame starting at base 1. Libraries came from PCR. Sequencing used an Illumina HiSeq 2000. Clones were called with MiXCR by TCRdb after fastp trimmed the public reads at Q25, and only in-frame beta chains were retained. Each CDR3 protein appears once, grouped with its most common genes and DNA. This sample comprises under 100,000 distinct CDR3 sequences, around half of them detected only once. Of the sample, roughly 9.1% falls within the top ten clones. In its sample, this clonotype was seen many times. There is no known antigen for this receptor. No qualities accompany the bases; no much larger clone lies one base away.

The source is a male donor in good health, serving as a control. The chain links TRBV28 with TRBJ2-7; 10 central bases correspond to TRBD1. Sample: blood. The CDR3 in this case is CASSSGQGKNEQYF. The nucleotides are TGTGCCAGCAGTTCGGGACAGGGGAAGAACGAGCAGTACTTC. The CDR3, completed at both ends by the reference TRBV28 and TRBJ2-7 genes, gives the full variable domain DVKVTQSSRYLVKRTGEKVFLECVQDMDHENMFWYRQDPGLGLRLIYFSYDVKMKEKGDIPEGYSVSREKKERFSLILESASTNQTSMYLCASSSGQGKNEQYFGPGTRLTVT.